Below are 3 T cell receptor beta chains sequenced from a single sample in a study of blood T cell repertoires in COVID-19. The assay was immunoSEQ multiplex PCR, and TCRdb's table has in-frame clones only and misses some. The data show about 88,000 clones, 85% to 90% seen once. The sequencing input was peripheral blood. The receptors come from a woman of 80 years or more with active COVID-19.

The V call is TRBV7-2, the J call TRBJ1-2; perhaps TRBD1 as D (5 bases). Germline V gene sequence: CDR1 SGHTA, CDR2 FQGNSA. The CDR3 loop spans 13 amino acids. V lost 2 bases, J lost 8 bases, and 12 bases lay in between. CDR3 sequence: CASSLNSGLGYTF. The CDR3 DNA follows: TGTGCCAGCAGCTTAAATTCAGGGTTGGGCTACACCTTC.

The chain is built from TRBV11-2 and TRBJ2-3; no firm D call. The CDR3 covers 12 residues. Per germline, CDR1 SGHAT and CDR2 FQNNGV. V lost 5 bases and J lost 2, with 5 bases in between. The CDR3 nucleotides are TGTGCCAGCAGCCCCCACACAGATACGCAGTATTTT. Its protein product is CASSPHTDTQYF.

This chain joins TRBV12-3 or TRBV12-4 and TRBJ2-5, with 8 nucleotides matching TRBD1. V lost 8 bases and J lost 5; bases outside the gene matches: 7. The CDR3 runs to 13 residues. The CDR3, as DNA: TGTGCCAGCGGAATTGACAGGGGCGAGACCCAGTACTTC. The encoded protein is CASGIDRGETQYF.